These 13 T cell receptor beta chains share one sample of origin, sequenced in a study of blood T cell repertoires in COVID-19. Only in-frame clones appear in the TCRdb table, and some are missing; sequencing was by immunoSEQ multiplex PCR. The profile shows approximately 260,000 clones, around 86% of them singletons. The sample consisted of peripheral blood. The receptors originated from a man aged 50 or older with acute or convalescent COVID-19.

The chain combines TRBV2 with TRBJ1-1; 7 nucleotides agree with TRBD1. This CDR3 is built from 13 residues. Losses at the gene ends were 4 bases for V and 6 bases for J; bases not matched to a gene: 5. Germline loops: CDR1 SNHLY, CDR2 FYNNEI. CDR3 amino acids: CASSAQGRPEAFF. CDR3 sequence (DNA): TGTGCCAGCAGTGCACAGGGGCGGCCTGAAGCTTTCTTT.

V usage is TRBV5-8 and J usage is TRBJ1-1, with D unresolved. This CDR3 region has 12 residues. Trimming took off 3 bases at V and 6 bases at J, with 9 bases between the two ends. The germline V gene has CDR1 SGHTS and CDR2 YDEGEE. CDR3 sequence: CASSYNGPEAFF. Written as DNA, the CDR3 is TGTGCCAGCAGCTATAATGGGCCTGAAGCTTTCTTT.

In this sample, this clone turned up a few times. The rearrangement links TRBV21-1 to TRBJ2-7; the tabulated D call, TRBD2, remains unverified against the DNA. TRBV21-1 is classified as a pseudogene. The length of the CDR3 is 14 residues. The chain's CDR3 is CASRIRRPSYEQYF. CDR3 DNA: TGTGCCAGCAGGATTCGGCGGCCTTCCTACGAGCAGTACTTC.

The chain joins TRBV6-5 to TRBJ1-4; D is perhaps TRBD1 (5 bases). The V gene lost 8 bases and the J gene lost 5 bases, with 12 bases spanning the gap. The CDR3 is 13 residues long. Germline V gives CDR1 MNHEY, CDR2 SVGAGI. CDR3 protein: CASARAGNEKLFF. The CDR3 bases are TGTGCCAGCGCCAGGGCAGGAAATGAAAAACTGTTTTTT.

The chain recombines TRBV6-5 with TRBJ2-7, with D hard to call. V dropped 6 bases and J dropped 6 bases, with 15 bases sitting between them. The CDR3 spans 13 residues. Germline V gene data show CDR1 as MNHEY and CDR2 as SVGAGI. CDR3 sequence: CASSAQADLEQYF. The DNA of the CDR3 is TGTGCCAGCAGCGCCCAGGCCGATCTCGAGCAGTACTTC.

The CDR3 DNA reads TGTGCCAGCAGTTTCCAGAACACCGGGGAGCTGTTTTTT. Protein: CASSFQNTGELFF. The chain couples TRBV27 to TRBJ2-2; no firm D call. The CDR3 consists of 13 residues. The germline CDR1 and CDR2 sequences are MNHEY and SMNVEV (reference sequence). Trimming took 3 bases from V and 1 from J, leaving 3 bases between them.

The chain is built from TRBV6-5 and TRBJ1-2; D gene ambiguous. V lost 6 bases, J lost 3 bases, and 14 bases lay in between. CDR3 length: 14 amino acids. CDR1 and CDR2 (germline): MNHEY, SVGAGI. The DNA of the CDR3 is TGTGCCAGCAGCCCCCCGGGGTCCTACTATGGCTACACCTTC. Translated: CASSPPGSYYGYTF.

This chain links TRBV6-5 with TRBJ2-7, with D possibly matching TRBD1 (5 bases). The CDR3 totals 15 residues. Deletions cut 2 bases from V and 0 bases from J, with 11 bases between. CDR1 is MNHEY, CDR2 SVGAGI, per germline. The CDR3 here is CASSYAQGPSYEQYF. The CDR3 DNA sequence: TGTGCCAGCAGTTACGCGCAGGGCCCCTCCTACGAGCAGTACTTC.

The chain recombines TRBV14 with TRBJ1-2; D remains ambiguous. This CDR3 comprises 12 residues. V was pared by 1 base and J by 7 bases, with 7 bases between. The germline gives CDR1 SGHDN, CDR2 FVKESK. CDR3 nucleotide sequence: TGTGCCAGCAGCCAAGTTAACACTGGCTACACCTTC. Translated, it gives CASSQVNTGYTF.

The chain links TRBV5-1 to TRBJ2-2, with D possibly matching TRBD2 (5 bases). Trimming pared 0 bases from V and 0 bases from J, leaving 6 bases between. The length of the CDR3 is 15 residues. The germline CDR1 and CDR2 sequences are SGHRS and YFSETQ. The CDR3 DNA reads as TGCGCCAGCAGCTTGGCGGGATCGAACACCGGGGAGCTGTTTTTT. The encoded protein is CASSLAGSNTGELFF.

V gene TRBV16 combines with J gene TRBJ2-3; D is ambiguous. This CDR3 comprises 13 residues. The V and J ends lost 1 base and 7 bases respectively, with 9 bases between them. CDR1 and CDR2 from the germline V gene are KGHSY and FQNENV. CDR3 nucleotide sequence: TGTGCCAGCAGCCAATTCGAGGCGAATACGCAGTATTTT. Its protein product is CASSQFEANTQYF.

The V gene is TRBV27, the J gene TRBJ2-7; 9 bases fit TRBD2. The CDR3 is 16 amino acids. Germline loops: CDR1 MNHEY, CDR2 SMNVEV (reference sequence). Trimming took 6 bases from V and 0 from J; bases not matched to a gene: 9. The CDR3 spells CASSPAGGRSSYEQYF. CDR3 bases: TGTGCCAGCAGCCCAGCGGGGGGCAGGAGCTCCTACGAGCAGTACTTC.

The V and J genes are TRBV4-2 and TRBJ1-2, with TRBD1 matching 10 bases. CDR1 is LGHNA, CDR2 YNFKEQ, per germline. With 7 bases clipped from V and 2 bases from J, the junction kept 4 bases outside the gene matches. CDR3 length: 14 amino acids. The DNA of the CDR3 is TGTGCCAGCACAAGGGGACAGGGGAACTATGGCTACACCTTC. It is translated as CASTRGQGNYGYTF.